The 14 T cell receptor beta chains reported below all come from one sample, sequenced in a study of Graves' ophthalmopathy and Graves' hyperthyroidism. RNA transcripts yielded amplified TCR beta CDR3 regions. Amplification began with first-round RT-PCR using HTBI primers, then second-round multiplex PCR was performed. TCRdb recomputed calls from the multiplex PCR reads with MiXCR, one row per CDR3 protein. The data contain about 550,000 distinct CDR3 sequences, about 40% of them singletons. The source material was peripheral blood or thyroid tissue (not recorded which). The receptors were sampled from an adult man with Graves' hyperthyroidism.

This chain uses TRBV5-1 with TRBJ2-2; D might be TRBD2 (6 bases). The CDR3 consists of 16 residues. CDR1 is SGHRS, CDR2 YFSETQ, per germline. Trimming removed 0 bases at V and 4 bases at J, with 13 bases between. Written as DNA, the CDR3 is TGCGCCAGCAGCTTGGTTGGAGGGACGCCCACCGGGGAGCTGTTTTTT. Amino acids: CASSLVGGTPTGELFF.

This clonotype was counted ten times or more. V gene TRBV11-3 combines with J gene TRBJ1-4, with a possible D match to TRBD1 (5 bases). CDR1 and CDR2 (germline): SGHNT, YENEEA. V shed 6 bases and J shed 11 bases, with 22 bases lying between them. This CDR3 is built from 15 residues. The CDR3 here is CASRRSGTAGGKLFF. The CDR3 DNA follows: TGTGCCAGCAGACGATCCGGGACGGCCGGTGGGAAACTGTTTTTT.

This clonotype was picked up many times. V is TRBV28 and J is TRBJ2-7; tentative D call: TRBD1 (6 bases). The CDR3 totals 14 residues. The V end lost 6 bases, the J end lost 1 base, and 13 bases lay between the germline ends. Per germline, CDR1 MDHEN and CDR2 SYDVKM. The CDR3 protein is CASSRTVLSYEQYF. In DNA form, the CDR3 reads TGTGCCAGCAGCCGGACAGTTTTATCCTACGAGCAGTACTTC. The variable domain in full, completed from reference TRBV28 and TRBJ2-7, reads DVKVTQSSRYLVKRTGEKVFLECVQDMDHENMFWYRQDPGLGLRLIYFSYDVKMKEKGDIPEGYSVSREKKERFSLILESASTNQTSMYLCASSRTVLSYEQYFGPGTRLTVT.

This clonotype appeared many times. The chain combines TRBV7-9 with TRBJ2-5; D may be TRBD2 (6 bases). Germline CDR1 reads SEHNR; CDR2 reads FQNEAQ (reference sequence). The CDR3 is made up of 16 amino acids. V lost 2 bases to trimming and J lost 1 base, with 14 bases between them. The CDR3 region is CASSLLVGGSQETQYF. CDR3 nucleotides: TGTGCCAGCAGCTTATTGGTCGGGGGATCCCAAGAGACCCAGTACTTC.

This clonotype has just a few counts. This chain connects TRBV5-1 to TRBJ2-7, with 8 bases matching TRBD1. CDR3 length: 14 residues. The junction had 4 bases not matched to a gene; V was cut back by 3 bases and J by 2 bases. Germline CDR1 and CDR2: SGHRS and YFSETQ. In DNA, the CDR3 is TGCGCCAGCAGCTCGGGACAGGTGGCCTACGAGCAGTACTTC. Amino acid sequence: CASSSGQVAYEQYF.

This clonotype was detected many times. The V and J genes are TRBV19 and TRBJ1-1, with no clear D. Germline CDR1 is LNHDA and CDR2 is SQIVND (reference sequence). The CDR3 is made up of 14 amino acids. V was pared by 1 base and J by 6 bases, with 12 bases between. CDR3 in amino acids: CASSIGAAGPEAFF. Written as DNA, the CDR3 is TGTGCCAGTAGTATAGGGGCGGCAGGCCCTGAAGCTTTCTTT.

This clonotype was recorded only once. This chain joins TRBV5-1 and TRBJ1-2; 8 nucleotides align to TRBD1. Germline lookup yields CDR1 SGHRS and CDR2 YFSETQ. The ends lost 2 bases at V and 8 bases at J; junction bases unmatched: 8. CDR3 size: 14 residues. The CDR3 loop reads CASSFLDRVQGYTF. In DNA form, the CDR3 reads TGCGCCAGCAGCTTTTTGGACAGGGTGCAGGGCTACACCTTC.

This clonotype was seen at least ten times. The rearrangement links TRBV12-3 or TRBV12-4 to TRBJ2-5, with 11 bases identical to TRBD2. This CDR3 is built from 16 residues. Unmatched junction bases numbered 9, after V lost 3 bases and J lost 6 bases. CDR3 in amino acids: CASSFYGLAGSQTQYF. In DNA form, the CDR3 reads TGTGCCAGCAGTTTCTACGGACTAGCGGGTAGTCAGACCCAGTACTTC.

Regarding this clonotype: This could be a read error, since a much larger clone is one nucleotide away. The rearrangement links TRBV5-1 to TRBJ1-1, with 7 bases that match TRBD1. Trimming at V came to 5 bases and at J to 3 bases, leaving 7 bases not matched to a gene. The CDR3 extends over 14 amino acids. Germline lookup yields CDR1 SGHRS and CDR2 YFSETQ. CDR3 residues: CASRRRDRDTEAFF. The CDR3 bases are TGCGCCAGCAGACGTCGAGACAGGGACACTGAAGCTTTCTTT.

The chain links TRBV5-1 to TRBJ2-6; D is unclear. CDR1 SGHRS and CDR2 YFSETQ come from the germline V gene. Trimming cost V 2 bases and J 8 bases, with 11 bases left between them. The CDR3 extends over 14 amino acids. CDR3 region: CASSFGQLSNVLTF. DNA for the CDR3: TGCGCCAGCAGCTTTGGTCAGTTGTCCAACGTCCTGACTTTC.

The chain recombines TRBV4-1 with TRBJ1-1; possibly TRBD1 for D (6 bases). This CDR3 region has 16 residues. Germline-derived CDR1 and CDR2 are MGHRA and YSYEKL. Trimming pared 3 bases from V and 1 base from J, leaving 15 bases between. The CDR3 nucleotides read TGCGCCAGCAGCCAGGGGGCGGCAGGGTGGAACACTGAAGCTTTCTTT. This encodes CASSQGAAGWNTEAFF.

This chain connects TRBV5-1 to TRBJ1-1; D possibly corresponds to TRBD1 (6 bases). This CDR3 is built from 14 residues. V gave up 0 bases and J gave up 5 bases, with 11 bases separating them. Germline-derived CDR1 and CDR2 are SGHRS and YFSETQ. The CDR3 nucleotides are TGCGCCAGCAGCTTGGACAGGGTTGGAACTGAAGCTTTCTTT. Translated, it gives CASSLDRVGTEAFF.

V usage is TRBV7-9 and J usage is TRBJ2-6; the D gene is possibly TRBD2 (6 bases). The CDR3 consists of 15 residues. V lost 7 bases, J lost 4 bases, and 14 bases lay in between. Germline CDR1 and CDR2: SEHNR and FQNEAQ (reference sequence). The CDR3 sequence is CASTKRESGANVLTF. CDR3 coding DNA: TGTGCCAGCACCAAACGGGAGTCCGGGGCCAACGTCCTGACTTTC.

This clonotype appeared a few times. V is TRBV24-1 and J is TRBJ2-3, with D perhaps TRBD2 (6 bases). The V and J ends lost 5 bases and 0 bases respectively, with 11 bases between them. There are 15 residues in the CDR3. Germline CDR1 and CDR2: KGHDR and SFDVKD. CDR3 sequence: CATSGAGLSTDTQYF. DNA for the CDR3: TGTGCCACCAGTGGAGCGGGCCTCAGCACAGATACGCAGTATTTT.